Listed here are 11 T cell receptor beta chains from one sample, sequenced in a study of CD8+ T cells in alopecia areata. Following RNA extraction, reverse transcription yielded cDNA that acted as the sequencing template. The data were produced by immunoSEQ multiplex PCR, yet TCRdb's version contains in-frame clones alone and is incomplete. Of fewer than 350,000 clones in the sample, about 62% were seen once. The treatment was: oral pan-JAK inhibitor, 5-10 mg twice daily. The sample in question was CD4+ T cells sorted from blood, obtained at week 24, from a patient treated with tofacitinib. These receptor sequences come from a human donor with alopecia areata.

With regard to this clone: Distinct nucleotide sequences in the sample also encode this CDR3. The chain uses TRBV30 and TRBJ2-3; the match to TRBD1 covers 9 bases. Germline V gene lookup returns CDR1 GTSNPN and CDR2 SVGIG (reference sequence). The CDR3 is 15 amino acids. The V gene end was trimmed by 0 bases and the J gene end by 3 bases; junction bases not matched to a gene: 4. This chain's CDR3 is CAWSVRGTGTDTQYF. The CDR3 nucleotides are TGTGCCTGGAGTGTACGAGGGACAGGGACAGATACGCAGTATTTT. The whole variable domain, remainder taken from reference TRBV30 and TRBJ2-3, is SQTIHQWPATLVQPVGSPLSLECTVEGTSNPNLYWYRQAAGRGLQLLFYSVGIGQISSEVPQNLSASRPQDRQFILSSKKLLLSDSGFYLCAWSVRGTGTDTQYFGPGTRLTVL.

In this sample, this clone turned up once. V and J are TRBV7-9 and TRBJ1-5; the match to TRBD1 covers 12 bases. The CDR3 is made up of 16 amino acids. Trimming took 5 bases from V and 5 from J; bases not matched to a gene: 7. Germline values: CDR1 SEHNR, CDR2 FQNEAQ (reference sequence). Here the CDR3 reads CASSPGTGGPHQPQHF. The CDR3 region has the DNA TGTGCCAGCAGCCCCGGGACAGGGGGCCCCCATCAGCCCCAGCATTTT. The entire variable domain, with the rest obtained from reference TRBV7-9 and TRBJ1-5, is as follows: DTGVSQNPRHKITKRGQNVTFRCDPISEHNRLYWYRQTLGQGPEFLTYFQNEAQLEKSRLLSDRFSAERPKGSFSTLEIQRTEQGDSAMYLCASSPGTGGPHQPQHFGDGTRLSIL.

The chain carries TRBV27 and TRBJ1-5, with 7 bases identical to TRBD1. The CDR3 sequence is 13 residues long. J was trimmed by 6 bases and V by 5 bases; bases with no gene match: 4. Looked up from germline, CDR1 is MNHEY and CDR2 is SMNVEV (reference sequence). CDR3 bases: TGTGCCAGCAGTGTAAGGGGGCCTCAGCCCCAGCATTTT. Amino acid sequence: CASSVRGPQPQHF.

The chain carries TRBV7-6 and TRBJ2-3, with D maybe TRBD2 (5 bases). This CDR3 has 13 amino acids. With 0 bases removed from V and 9 bases from J, the gap between germline ends came to 10 bases. Per germline, CDR1 SGHVS and CDR2 FNYEAQ. This chain's CDR3 is CASSLALEETQYF. The CDR3 bases are TGTGCCAGCAGCTTAGCCTTGGAGGAGACGCAGTATTTT.

This chain links TRBV5-4 with TRBJ1-5; D not certain. Germline V gives CDR1 SGHNT, CDR2 YYREEE (reference sequence). CDR3 size: 14 residues. The V end lost 1 base, the J end lost 4 bases, and 9 bases lay between the germline ends. The CDR3: CASSLYGKNQPQHF. The CDR3 DNA is TGTGCCAGCAGCTTGTACGGGAAGAATCAGCCCCAGCATTTT.

This clone was seen a few times. The chain is built from TRBV2 and TRBJ1-1; D may be TRBD1 (6 bases). Germline V lookup: CDR1 SNHLY, CDR2 FYNNEI. Trimming removed 5 bases at V and 1 base at J, with 11 bases between. This CDR3 comprises 14 residues. Here the CDR3 reads CASSTDRTNTEAFF. As DNA, the CDR3 is TGTGCCAGCAGTACAGACAGGACGAACACTGAAGCTTTCTTT.

Worth noting for this clone: The same CDR3 can be traced to other DNA sequences in this sample. The chain recombines TRBV29-1 with TRBJ2-5; D perhaps matches TRBD1 (5 bases). Germline-derived CDR1 and CDR2 are SQVTM and ANQGSEA. The germline V and J ends were trimmed by 3 bases and 2 bases, with 7 bases remaining between them. This CDR3 contains 12 residues. The CDR3 nucleotides read TGCAGCGTTGACCGACAGCAAGAGACCCAGTACTTC. It is translated as CSVDRQQETQYF.

This clone was counted a few times. The J gene is TRBJ2-7, the V gene TRBV20-1, with no clear D. The V end was cut by 2 bases, the J end by 4 bases, with 6 bases between. The CDR3 loop spans 11 amino acids. Germline CDR1 DFQATT, CDR2 SNEGSKA (reference sequence). CDR3 loop: CSARREYEQYF. In DNA form, the CDR3 reads TGCAGTGCTAGAAGGGAATACGAGCAGTACTTC.

This clone showed up just once. CDR3 sequence reads: CASTGDREVYEQYF. The CDR3 DNA is TGCGCCAGCACGGGGGACAGGGAGGTGTACGAGCAGTACTTC. J is TRBJ2-7 and V is TRBV23-1; 9 positions agree with TRBD1. TRBV23-1 is noted as an ORF with a role that remains uncertain. The CDR3 sequence is 14 residues long. J was trimmed by 4 bases and V by 7 bases; bases with no gene match: 8.

V and J are TRBV5-1 and TRBJ2-6; maybe TRBD1 (6 bases). Trimming took off 0 bases at V and 3 bases at J, with 13 bases between the two ends. The CDR3 totals 17 residues. The V gene's germline CDR1 is SGHRS and CDR2 YFSETQ. The CDR3 DNA is TGCGCCAGCAGCTTGGGCACAGGGCAGGTTGGGGCCAACGTCCTGACTTTC. Its protein product is CASSLGTGQVGANVLTF.

The gene calls are TRBV10-3 and TRBJ1-1; D remains ambiguous. Trimming took 2 bases from V and 3 from J, leaving 10 bases between them. The CDR3 spans 14 residues. CDR1 is ENHRY, CDR2 SYGVKD, per germline. The CDR3 region is CAISERGPDTEAFF. The CDR3 bases are TGTGCCATCAGTGAGCGAGGGCCGGACACTGAAGCTTTCTTT.